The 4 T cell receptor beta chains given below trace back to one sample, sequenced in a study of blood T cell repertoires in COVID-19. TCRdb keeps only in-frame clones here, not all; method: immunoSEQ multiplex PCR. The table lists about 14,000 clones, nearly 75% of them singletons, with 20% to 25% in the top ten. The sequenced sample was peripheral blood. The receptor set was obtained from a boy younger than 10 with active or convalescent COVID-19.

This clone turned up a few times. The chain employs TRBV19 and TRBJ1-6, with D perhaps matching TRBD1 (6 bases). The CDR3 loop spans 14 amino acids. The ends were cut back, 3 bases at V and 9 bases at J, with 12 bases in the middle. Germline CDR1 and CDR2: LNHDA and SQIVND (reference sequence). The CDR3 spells CASSIQIGGSPLHF. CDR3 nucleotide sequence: TGTGCCAGTAGTATTCAGATAGGGGGTTCACCCCTCCACTTT.

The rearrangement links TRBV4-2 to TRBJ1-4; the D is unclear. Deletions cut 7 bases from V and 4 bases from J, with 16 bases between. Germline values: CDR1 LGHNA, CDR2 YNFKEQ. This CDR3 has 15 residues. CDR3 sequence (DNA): TGTGCCAGCACCCCAAGTAGAGGGAGTAATGAAAAACTGTTTTTT. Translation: CASTPSRGSNEKLFF.

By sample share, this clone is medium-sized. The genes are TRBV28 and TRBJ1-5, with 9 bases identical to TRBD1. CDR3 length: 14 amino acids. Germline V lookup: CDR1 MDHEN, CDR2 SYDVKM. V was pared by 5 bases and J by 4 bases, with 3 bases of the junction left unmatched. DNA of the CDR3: TGTGCCAGCAGTCTTGGGACAGGGAATCAGCCCCAGCATTTT. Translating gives CASSLGTGNQPQHF.

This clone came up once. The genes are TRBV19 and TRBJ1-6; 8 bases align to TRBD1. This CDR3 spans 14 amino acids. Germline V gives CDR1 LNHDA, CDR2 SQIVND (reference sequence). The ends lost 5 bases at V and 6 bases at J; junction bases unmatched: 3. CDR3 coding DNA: TGTGCCAGTAGTGGACAGGGCAGTAATTCACCCCTCCACTTT. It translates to CASSGQGSNSPLHF.